This TCR beta chain was recovered during a study of T cell clonotyping in hematopoietic cell transplantation. This clone was seen only once. Time point here: recipient sample about 28 days before transplant, after cytoreduction. This table comes from immunoSEQ multiplex PCR, and its TCRdb copy is limited to in-frame clones, with some not included. The table lists approximately 44,000 clones, about four fifths of them singletons. V gave up 7 bases and J gave up 1 base, with 13 bases separating them. The CDR3 runs 15 residues. In germline, CDR1 is LNHDA, CDR2 SQIVND (reference sequence). The gene calls are TRBV19 and TRBJ2-2, with D perhaps TRBD2 (6 bases). The clonotype comes from a man aged 55-75 years with myelodysplastic syndrome. Some clones in this sample may be carry-over from other donors' samples. The specimen comprised peripheral blood mononuclear cells, sampled before stem cell transplant. In nucleotides, the CDR3 is TGTGCCAGTATCCCAATCGGGGGGAACACCGGGGAGCTGTTTTTT. This sequence encodes CASIPIGGNTGELFF.